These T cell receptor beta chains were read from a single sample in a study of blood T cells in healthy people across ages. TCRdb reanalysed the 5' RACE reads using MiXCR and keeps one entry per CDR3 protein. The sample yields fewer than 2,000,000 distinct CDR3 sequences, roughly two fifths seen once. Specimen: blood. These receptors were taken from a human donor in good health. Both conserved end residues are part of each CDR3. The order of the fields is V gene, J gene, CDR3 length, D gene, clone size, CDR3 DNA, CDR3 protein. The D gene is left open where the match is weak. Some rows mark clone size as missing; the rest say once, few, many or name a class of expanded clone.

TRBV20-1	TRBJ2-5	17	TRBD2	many	TGCAGTGCTAGAACTCTAGCGGGGGACCCTTCGCGAGAGACCCAGTACTTC	CSARTLAGDPSRETQYF
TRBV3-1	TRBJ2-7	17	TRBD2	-	TGTGCCAGCAGCCAAGAGTTGACTAGCGGGGGTGTGGACGAGCAGTACTTC	CASSQELTSGGVDEQYF
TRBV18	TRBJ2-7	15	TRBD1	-	TGTGCCAGCTCACACAGCCGGGACAGGGGACACGAGCAGTACTTC	CASSHSRDRGHEQYF
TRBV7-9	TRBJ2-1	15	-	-	TGTGCCAGCAGCGAAGGGGGATTTAGCTACAATGAGCAGTTCTTC	CASSEGGFSYNEQFF
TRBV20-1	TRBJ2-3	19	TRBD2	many	TGCAGTGCTAAGTCTAGCGGGGTCTATCTTCCAGCTAGCACAGATACGCAGTATTTT	CSAKSSGVYLPASTDTQYF
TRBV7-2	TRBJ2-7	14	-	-	TGTGCCAGCAGCTTTTCACCCTTGAGCTACGAGCAGTACTTC	CASSFSPLSYEQYF
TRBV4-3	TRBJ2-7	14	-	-	TGCGTCAGCAGCCAAGATATTGGGAAATTCGAGCAGTACTTC	CVSSQDIGKFEQYF
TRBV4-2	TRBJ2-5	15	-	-	TGTGCCAGCAGCTCCGGACTGGGAGTGGGAGAGACCCAGTACTTC	CASSSGLGVGETQYF
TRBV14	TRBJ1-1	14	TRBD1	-	TGTGCCAGCATAGGGACAGGACGGGTCACTGAAGCTTTCTTT	CASIGTGRVTEAFF
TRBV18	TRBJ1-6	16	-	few	TGTGCCAGCTCACCTGAGCCCCAACGCTGTAATTCACCCCTCCACTTT	CASSPEPQRCNSPLHF
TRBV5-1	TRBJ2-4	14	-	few	TGCGCCAGCAGCGAGACCGGGACCCTAAACATTCAGTACTTC	CASSETGTLNIQYF
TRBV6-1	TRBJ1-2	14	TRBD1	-	TGTGCCAGCAGTCGAGGACAGGTTCTATATGGCTACACCTTC	CASSRGQVLYGYTF
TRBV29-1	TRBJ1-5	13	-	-	TGCAGCGTTCAGACAGATCTGATTCAGCCCCAGCATTTT	CSVQTDLIQPQHF
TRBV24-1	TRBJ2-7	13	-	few	TGTGCCACCAGTGACCCTGATAAGCCCGAGCAGTACTTC	CATSDPDKPEQYF
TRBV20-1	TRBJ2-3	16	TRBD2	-	TGCAGTGCTAGAGCGCCTAGCGGGGGGGCCCCAGATACGCAGTATTTT	CSARAPSGGAPDTQYF
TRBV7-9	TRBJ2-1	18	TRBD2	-	TGTGCCAGCAGCTTAGTTAGACTAGCGGGGCTCGGGTCCAATGAGCAGTTCTTC	CASSLVRLAGLGSNEQFF
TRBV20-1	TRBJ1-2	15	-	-	TGCAGTGCTAGAGGGGGAACTGGAGGGAGGGATGGCTACACCTTC	CSARGGTGGRDGYTF
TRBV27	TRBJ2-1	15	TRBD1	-	TGTGCCAGCAGTTTATCGGACAGGGCCTACAATGAGCAGTTCTTC	CASSLSDRAYNEQFF
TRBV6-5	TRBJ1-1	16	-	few	TGTGCCAGTAGTTACTCGAAGTTTAAGGGTAACACTGAAGCTTTCTTT	CASSYSKFKGNTEAFF
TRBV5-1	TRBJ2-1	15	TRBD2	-	TGCGCCAGCAGCTTGTTCGGGGGGGCCAGGTATGAGCAGTTCTTC	CASSLFGGARYEQFF
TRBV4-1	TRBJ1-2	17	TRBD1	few	TGCGCCAGCAGCCAACCCACCAGGACAGGATCCAACTATGGCTACACCTTC	CASSQPTRTGSNYGYTF
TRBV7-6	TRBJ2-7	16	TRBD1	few	TGTGCCAGCAGCCCGCATGGACAGGGGGGGTACTACGAGCAGTACTTC	CASSPHGQGGYYEQYF
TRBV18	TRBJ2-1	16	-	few	TGTGCCAGCTCACTCAGTTACGGGGTAGCCTACAATGAGCAGTTCTTC	CASSLSYGVAYNEQFF
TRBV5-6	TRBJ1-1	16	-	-	TGTGCCAGCAGGGGACCCAGGGAGATGGACGGCACTGAAGCTTTCTTT	CASRGPREMDGTEAFF
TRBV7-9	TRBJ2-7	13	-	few	TGTGCCAGTCTAGACTCCCCGGGTGAAACCCAGTACTTC	CASLDSPGETQYF
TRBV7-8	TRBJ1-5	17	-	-	TGTGCCAGCAGCTTAGCCCTCCCAGGCGTTAGCAATCAGCCCCAGCATTTT	CASSLALPGVSNQPQHF
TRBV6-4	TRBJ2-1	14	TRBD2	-	TGTGCCAGCAGTGACGGGCTAGCGGGGGATGAGCAGTTCTTC	CASSDGLAGDEQFF
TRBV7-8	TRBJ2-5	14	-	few	TGTGCCACCGCGAGGGGGGTTAGACAAGAGACCCAGTACTTC	CATARGVRQETQYF
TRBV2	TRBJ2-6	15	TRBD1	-	TGTGCCAGCAGTGGGCAGGGGGCTGGGGCCAACGTCCGGACTTTC	CASSGQGAGANVRTF
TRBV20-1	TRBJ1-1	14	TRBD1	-	TGCAGTGCTAGACTCGACAGGGGGATCCCTGAAGCTTTCTTT	CSARLDRGIPEAFF
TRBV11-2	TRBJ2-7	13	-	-	TGTGCCAGCAGCGGGGACACTAACTACGAGCAGTACTTC	CASSGDTNYEQYF
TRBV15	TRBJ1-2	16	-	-	TGTGCCACCAGCATATCCTCCGGCGGACCTTTTCGTGGCTACACCTTC	CATSISSGGPFRGYTF
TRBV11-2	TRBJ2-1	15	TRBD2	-	TGTGCCAGCAGCTGGACTAGCGGGGCCCTAAATGAGCAGTTCTTC	CASSWTSGALNEQFF
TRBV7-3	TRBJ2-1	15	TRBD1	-	TGTGCCAGCAGCCAGTCCCGGGACAGAAACAATGAGCAGTTCTTC	CASSQSRDRNNEQFF
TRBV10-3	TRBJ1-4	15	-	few	TGTGCCATCAGTGTTGGGGGGGCGGCTAATGAAAAACTGTTTTTT	CAISVGGAANEKLFF
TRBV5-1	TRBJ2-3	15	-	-	TGCGCCAGCAGCGCCCCCGGTTTTAGCACAGATACGCAGTATTTT	CASSAPGFSTDTQYF
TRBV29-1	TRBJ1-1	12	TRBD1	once	TGCAGCGTCGCGGACAGGGGCACTGAAGCTTTCTTT	CSVADRGTEAFF
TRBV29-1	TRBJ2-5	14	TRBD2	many	TGCAGCGTTGAAGATAGAGCGGGAGAAGAGACCCAGTACTTC	CSVEDRAGEETQYF
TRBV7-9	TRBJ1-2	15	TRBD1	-	TGTGCCAGCAGCTCTGGGACAGGGGTGCTGGATGGCTACACCTTC	CASSSGTGVLDGYTF
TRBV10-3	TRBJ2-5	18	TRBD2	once	TGTGCCATCAGTCTAAGGGGACTAGCGGGGGGACGCCAAGAGACCCAGTACTTC	CAISLRGLAGGRQETQYF
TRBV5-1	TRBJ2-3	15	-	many	TGCGCCAGCAGCTTACAGCGACCAGACACAGATACGCAGTATTTT	CASSLQRPDTDTQYF